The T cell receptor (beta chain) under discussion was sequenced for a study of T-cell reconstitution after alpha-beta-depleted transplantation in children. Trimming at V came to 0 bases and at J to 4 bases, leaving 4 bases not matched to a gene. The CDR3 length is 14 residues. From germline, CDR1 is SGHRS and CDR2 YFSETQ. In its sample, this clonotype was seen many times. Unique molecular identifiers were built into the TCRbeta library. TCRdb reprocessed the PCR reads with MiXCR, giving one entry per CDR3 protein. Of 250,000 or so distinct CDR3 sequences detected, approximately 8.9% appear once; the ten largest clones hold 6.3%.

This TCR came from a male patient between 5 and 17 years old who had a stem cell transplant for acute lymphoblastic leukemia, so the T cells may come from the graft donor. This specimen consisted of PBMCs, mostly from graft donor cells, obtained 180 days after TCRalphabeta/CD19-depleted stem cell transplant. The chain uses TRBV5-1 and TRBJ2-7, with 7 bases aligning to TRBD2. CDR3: CASSLADGGYEQYF. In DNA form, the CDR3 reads TGCGCCAGCAGCTTGGCCGACGGGGGGTACGAGCAGTACTTC.